Listed here is a single TCR beta chain. Its cognate antigen is unknown. In TCRdb, the 5' RACE reads were re-called with MiXCR into one record per CDR3 protein. The table includes a few hundred thousand distinct CDR3 sequences, 15% detected once. This sample was taken from a study of identical twins. Study conclusions and caveats: In drawing conclusions, the study used cross-sectional statistical analysis and did not follow the same donors. Carriage of fewer insertions was seen in abundant cord blood beta clonotypes, whereas memory repertoires showed none.

V shed 5 bases and J shed 6 bases, with 8 bases lying between them. CDR1 and CDR2 (germline): DFQATT, SNEGSKA (reference sequence). The CDR3 has 11 amino acids. The same sample was also used in a study of yellow fever vaccine responses in identical twins.

The chain links TRBV20-1 to TRBJ2-1; D uncertain. Sequencing was carried out using CD4+ T cells sorted from blood. The source is a young woman in good health. The CDR3 DNA reads TGCAGTGCTGAAGTGGGCAATGAGCAGTTCTTC. Its protein is CSAEVGNEQFF.